The entry that follows covers one T cell receptor beta chain sequence. Selected pancreatic ductal adenocarcinoma patients had undergone surgery without neoadjuvant therapy. The data were produced by immunoSEQ multiplex PCR, yet TCRdb's version contains in-frame clones alone and is incomplete. The top ten hold around 0.94% of the sample, which has 15,000 to 20,000 clones, almost 90% seen once. With 3 bases removed from V and 3 bases from J, the gap between germline ends came to 16 bases. Germline-derived CDR1 and CDR2 are SGDLS and YYNGEE. This CDR3 has 16 residues. This sample was included in a study of T cells in pancreatic ductal adenocarcinoma.

Sample: PBMCs. The rearrangement joins TRBV9 to TRBJ2-1; tentative D call: TRBD2 (7 bases). The TCR originated in a human donor with pancreatic ductal adenocarcinoma. This CDR3 reads CASSDLGGGDYNEQFF. CDR3 sequence (DNA): TGTGCCAGCAGCGACCTCGGAGGGGGGGACTACAATGAGCAGTTCTTC.